Listed below are T cell receptor beta chains from one sample, sequenced in a study of tumor-infiltrating lymphocytes in primary liver carcinoma. TCRdb analysed the multiplex PCR reads with MiXCR anew, one entry per CDR3 protein. The data hold tens of thousands of distinct CDR3 sequences, with 55% to 75% observed a single time. Sequenced material: liver tumor tissue from sampling region 5. The receptors were gathered from a man aged 40-49 years with primary liver carcinoma and hepatitis B virus infection. CDR3s include the opening cysteine and the closing phenylalanine or tryptophan. The D gene is left open where the match is weak. Clone size is not always given. Where it is, it says once, few, many or a class for expanded clones.

V gene	J gene	clone size	D gene	CDR3 DNA	CDR3 protein
TRBV4-1	TRBJ2-5	NA	NA	TGCGCCAGCAGGCAAGATCTGGGTAACGGGGGCCAAGAGACCCAGTACTTC	CASRQDLGNGGQETQYF
TRBV6-5	TRBJ1-3	NA	NA	TGTGCCAGCAGAGACGGCCGTTTCTCTGGAAACACCGTATATTTT	CASRDGRFSGNTVYF
TRBV7-9	TRBJ2-1	NA	TRBD2	TGTACCAGCAACTTAGCGGGACTAGCCGACGACCGGGGGCAGTTCTTC	CTSNLAGLADDRGQFF
TRBV7-9	TRBJ1-5	once	NA	TGTGCCAGCGGCAACACGGAGATCCAGCCCCAGCGTTTT	CASGNTEIQPQRF
TRBV28	TRBJ2-7	NA	NA	TGTGCCAGTAGCCTGACAGGCGCCGGGCAGTACTTC	CASSLTGAGQYF
TRBV11-2	TRBJ1-4	NA	TRBD1	TGTGCCAGCTGGCCACAGGGGCTAGAAAAACTGTTTTTT	CASWPQGLEKLFF
TRBV6-6	TRBJ1-5	NA	NA	TGTGCCAGCAGTTACTCGTCCCGGACCCCAAATCAGCCACAGCATTTT	CASSYSSRTPNQPQHF
TRBV7-6	TRBJ2-1	NA	NA	TGTGCCAGCAGCCAGAACACTTACAATGAGCAGTTCTTC	CASSQNTYNEQFF
TRBV7-2	TRBJ2-3	NA	NA	TGTGCCAGCAGCTCCTATCAGGGAACAGATACGCAGTATTTT	CASSSYQGTDTQYF
TRBV10-3	TRBJ2-5	many	TRBD1	TGTGCCATCAGCTTGGGACAGTACCAAGAGACCCAGTACTTC	CAISLGQYQETQYF
TRBV10-3	TRBJ2-1	once	NA	TGTGCCATCAGTGAGGGAAGTACCGGACCAACGGGAGTAGGTGAGCAGTTCTTC	CAISEGSTGPTGVGEQFF
TRBV12-3/TRBV12-4	TRBJ2-7	NA	TRBD2	TGCGCCAGCAGTTTATTGACGGGAGGGCCTCCCTACGAGCAGTACTTC	CASSLLTGGPPYEQYF
TRBV6-6	TRBJ2-7	NA	TRBD2	TGTGCCAGCAGTTACAGCACGCTTAGCGGGAGTAACGAGCAGTACTTC	CASSYSTLSGSNEQYF
TRBV6-6	TRBJ2-1	NA	NA	TGTGCCAGGAGTTCTGCGACTAGAGGACACAATGAGCAGTTCTTC	CARSSATRGHNEQFF
TRBV7-2	TRBJ2-5	NA	TRBD1	TGTGCCAGCAGCTCCGGACAGGGAGCGTCAGAGACCCAGTACTTC	CASSSGQGASETQYF
TRBV12-3/TRBV12-4	TRBJ2-5	NA	NA	TGTGCCAGCTGTATGGACACCTCCCTCGCAAGAGAGACCCAGTACTTC	CASCMDTSLARETQYF
TRBV4-2	TRBJ2-7	NA	NA	TGTGCCACTACTGGATTAGTGGGAGTTTATAAGCCCTACGAGCAGTACTTC	CATTGLVGVYKPYEQYF
TRBV6-8	TRBJ2-7	medium-sized	TRBD1	TGTGCCAGCAGTTGGGGACAGGTCGCTACGAGAGAGCAGTACTTC	CASSWGQVATREQYF
TRBV5-1	TRBJ2-6	NA	NA	TGCACCAGCAGCGGCGGGCTTACCACTGGGGCCAACGTCCTGACTTTC	CTSSGGLTTGANVLTF
TRBV28	TRBJ1-1	NA	NA	TGTGCCAGCAGTTCTACAGCAATGAACACTGAAGCTTTCTTT	CASSSTAMNTEAFF
TRBV11-2	TRBJ2-2	NA	TRBD2	TGTGCCAGCAACTTAGAGGGACTAGCGTGGACAGATACGCTGTTTTTT	CASNLEGLAWTDTLFF
TRBV28	TRBJ2-1	many	NA	TGTGCCAGCAGTTCGCCGGGACTCTACAATGAGCAGTTCTTC	CASSSPGLYNEQFF
TRBV11-2	TRBJ2-3	NA	NA	TGTGCCAGCAGCTTAGAGGGCAGGGATACGCAGTATTTT	CASSLEGRDTQYF
TRBV28	TRBJ2-5	once	TRBD2	TGTGCCAGCAACAAAACTAGCGGCGCTGAGACCCAGTACTTC	CASNKTSGAETQYF
TRBV11-2	TRBJ1-1	NA	NA	TGTGCCAGCAGCCCGTGGAATGATGGGACTGAAGCTTTCTTT	CASSPWNDGTEAFF
TRBV4-2	TRBJ2-1	few	NA	TGTGCCAGCAGCCACACCGACGTCTCCTACAATGAGCAATTATTC	CASSHTDVSYNEQLF
TRBV11-2	TRBJ1-6	NA	NA	TGTGCCGGCTGCTTACAGGAGGCGAATTCACCCCTCCACTTT	CAGCLQEANSPLHF
TRBV20-1	TRBJ2-1	few	NA	TGCAGTGCGGAATCTAGTCTCGAGCAGTTCTTC	CSAESSLEQFF
TRBV6-5	TRBJ2-7	many	TRBD1	TGTGCCACCGGGACAGGGCTATCCTACGAGCAGTACTTC	CATGTGLSYEQYF
TRBV4-2	TRBJ2-7	NA	NA	TGTGCCAGCAGCCAGATAGGGGGCGAGCAGTACTTC	CASSQIGGEQYF
TRBV12-3/TRBV12-4	TRBJ2-7	NA	TRBD2	TGTGCCAGCAGGATAGCGGGAGCCTACGAGCAGTACTTC	CASRIAGAYEQYF
TRBV2	TRBJ2-5	many	NA	TGTGCCAGCGCCCCGGGGGAGACCCAGTACTTC	CASAPGETQYF
TRBV14	TRBJ2-5	NA	TRBD1	TGTGCTAGCTGCCTCGCCGACAGGGGGATATTCGAAGAGACCCAGTACTTC	CASCLADRGIFEETQYF
TRBV6-1	TRBJ2-3	few	NA	TGTGGCAGCAGCCTCTGGGGTATAGATACGCAGTATTTT	CGSSLWGIDTQYF
TRBV29-1	TRBJ1-3	NA	TRBD1	TGCAGTGTTGGGGACAGTGGATACACCATATATTTT	CSVGDSGYTIYF
TRBV7-8	TRBJ2-1	NA	NA	TGTGCCAGCAGCTTAGCGGAAGCCTACGATGAGCAGTTCTTC	CASSLAEAYDEQFF
TRBV24-1	TRBJ2-1	NA	NA	TGTGCCACCAGTGGTTTGGGACAACTTGGGAATGAGCAGTTCTTC	CATSGLGQLGNEQFF
TRBV5-6	TRBJ2-3	NA	NA	TGTGCCAGCAGCTTGTCCAGACTAGGGGTGCTGTCAGATACGCAGTATTTT	CASSLSRLGVLSDTQYF
TRBV28	TRBJ2-1	NA	TRBD2	TGTGCCTGCAGTTTAGCGGGAGGGCCTGGGCAGTTCTTC	CACSLAGGPGQFF
TRBV10-3	TRBJ2-2	NA	NA	TGTGCCATCGGTATACAGTGGGGCCCCGGGGAGCTGTTTTTT	CAIGIQWGPGELFF
TRBV12-3/TRBV12-4	TRBJ2-3	once	NA	TGTGCCGGCGGTTTTGGGACCGGGACGCAGTATTTT	CAGGFGTGTQYF
TRBV29-1	TRBJ2-1	NA	NA	TGCAGCCTCCGGCTAGACAGTGAGCAGTTCTTC	CSLRLDSEQFF
TRBV7-2	TRBJ1-5	NA	NA	TGTGCCAGCAGCTTTTTCCGAACCGATCAGCCCCAGCATTTT	CASSFFRTDQPQHF
TRBV4-1	TRBJ2-1	NA	TRBD1	TGCGCCAGCAGTCGCGGACAGGGGCCTCTCTACGATGAGCAGTTCTTC	CASSRGQGPLYDEQFF
TRBV11-2	TRBJ2-5	few	TRBD2	TGTGCCGGCAGCTCCCGGGGACTAGTGGGAGCCCCTGGAGAGACCCAGTACTTC	CAGSSRGLVGAPGETQYF
TRBV30	TRBJ1-1	many	NA	TGTGCCTGGAGGGGGGGCTCGTACACTGAAGCTTTCTTT	CAWRGGSYTEAFF
TRBV29-1	TRBJ2-5	NA	NA	TGCAGCGTTGAAGGACAGTTAAAGGTGACCCAGTACTTC	CSVEGQLKVTQYF
TRBV6-5	TRBJ2-3	NA	TRBD2	TGTGCCAGCAGATTAGCGGGAACAGATACAAAGTATTTT	CASRLAGTDTKYF
TRBV2	TRBJ2-2	many	NA	TGTGCCAGCAGTGAAGCAGGGGTCCGATCTGGCACCGGGGAGCTGTTTTTT	CASSEAGVRSGTGELFF
TRBV6-2/TRBV6-3	TRBJ2-2	NA	NA	TGTGACATCAGGTTGGGGGCCACCGGGGAGCTGTTTTTT	CDIRLGATGELFF
TRBV11-2	TRBJ2-7	NA	NA	TGTGCCAGCAGTTTAGACTTCGGGACACCTAGCTCCTACGAGCAGTCCTTC	CASSLDFGTPSSYEQSF
TRBV13	TRBJ2-4	many	TRBD1	TGTGCCAGCAGCAACGACAGGGGGGGCAAAAACATTCAGTACTTC	CASSNDRGGKNIQYF